This entry lists 8 T cell receptor beta chains sequenced from one sample in a study of T cell responses to AZD1222 COVID-19 vaccine. Only in-frame clones appear in the TCRdb table, and some are missing; sequencing was by immunoSEQ multiplex PCR. The sample contains 95,000 to 100,000 clones, about 88% of which appear only once. The sequenced sample was peripheral blood, obtained 28 days after the second AZD1222 dose. These receptors came from an adult who received the AZD1222 COVID-19 vaccine.

This clone was counted between two and nine times. The gene calls are TRBV28 and TRBJ1-2; a weak D match, TRBD1 (5 bases). The germline gives CDR1 MDHEN, CDR2 SYDVKM. The CDR3 has 14 amino acids. The germline V and J ends were trimmed by 4 bases and 2 bases, with 11 bases remaining between them. DNA for the CDR3: TGTGCCAGCAGTTCCGGGGGGGAAAACTATGGCTACACCTTC. Its translation is CASSSGGENYGYTF.

The V call is TRBV7-7, the J call TRBJ2-5; perhaps D is TRBD1 or TRBD2 (5 bases each). The V and J ends lost 6 bases and 4 bases respectively, with 12 bases between them. CDR3 length: 13 residues. Germline V gene sequence: CDR1 SSHAT, CDR2 FNYEAQ (reference sequence). For the CDR3, the DNA is TGTGCCAGCAGTGGGGGTAAAGGAGAGACCCAGTACTTC. It is translated as CASSGGKGETQYF.

V and J are TRBV9 and TRBJ1-5; no clear D. The CDR3 loop spans 14 amino acids. The V and J ends lost 2 bases and 5 bases respectively, with 11 bases between them. Per germline, CDR1 SGDLS and CDR2 YYNGEE. CDR3 residues: CASSVTGGDQPQHF. The CDR3 nucleotides are TGTGCCAGCAGCGTCACTGGTGGTGATCAGCCCCAGCATTTT.

V gene TRBV30 combines with J gene TRBJ1-4; D is possibly TRBD1 (5 bases). Trimming stripped 0 bases from V and 5 bases from J, with 16 bases between. The CDR3 runs to 16 residues. The germline V gene has CDR1 GTSNPN and CDR2 SVGIG (reference sequence). The DNA for the CDR3 is TGTGCCTGGAGTGTAAGAATGTCAGGGCGAAATGAAAAACTGTTTTTT. This codes for CAWSVRMSGRNEKLFF.

The chain has TRBV12-3 or TRBV12-4 and TRBJ1-1; D is uncertain. The CDR3 loop spans 12 amino acids. The V end lost 3 bases, the J end lost 11 bases, and 13 bases lay between the germline ends. The CDR3 sequence: CASSFTVREAFF. CDR3 DNA: TGTGCCAGCAGTTTCACGGTACGGGAGGCTTTCTTT.

This clone appeared a single time. The rearrangement uses TRBV2 and TRBJ1-5, with D possibly matching TRBD1 (6 bases). V shed 9 bases and J shed 7 bases, with 19 bases lying between them. The CDR3 totals 14 residues. CDR1 SNHLY and CDR2 FYNNEI come from the germline V gene. CDR3 protein: CARGGDAGGQPQHF. The CDR3 nucleotides are TGTGCCAGGGGTGGGGATGCGGGGGGCCAGCCCCAGCATTTT.

The chain joins TRBV4-1 to TRBJ2-7; D is ambiguous. The germline V gene has CDR1 MGHRA and CDR2 YSYEKL. This CDR3 region has 14 residues. V dropped 2 bases and J dropped 3 bases, with 11 bases sitting between them. CDR3 loop: CASSQTPDGYEQYF. The CDR3, as DNA: TGCGCCAGCAGCCAAACTCCGGACGGCTACGAGCAGTACTTC.

The chain combines TRBV6-5 with TRBJ1-3; D gene unclear. This CDR3 spans 15 amino acids. V lost 2 bases to trimming and J lost 3 bases, with 11 bases between them. Per the germline V gene, CDR1 is MNHEY and CDR2 is SVGAGI. The CDR3 here is CASSYGEVVGNTIYF. The DNA for the CDR3 is TGTGCCAGCAGTTACGGGGAGGTAGTTGGAAACACCATATATTTT.